This T cell receptor beta chain was sequenced for a study of identical twins. The CDR3 is 15 residues long. Germline trimming cut 0 bases from V and 5 bases from J; bases unmatched to any gene: 5. Germline CDR1 reads SGDLS; CDR2 reads YYNGEE. TCRdb reprocessed the 5' RACE reads with MiXCR, giving one entry per CDR3 protein. Among some 760,000 distinct CDR3 sequences listed, 15% to 20% were seen once. The table lists this clonotype with a few counts. The sample was also reused in another study, on T cells expressing NK-cell markers.

The chain carries TRBV9 and TRBJ2-5; the match to TRBD2 covers 9 bases. This sequence was found in a woman aged 18-29 years in good health. Material for sequencing was PBMCs. The CDR3 region is CASSVEPSGKETQYF. CDR3 DNA sequence: TGTGCCAGCAGCGTAGAGCCTAGCGGGAAGGAGACCCAGTACTTC.